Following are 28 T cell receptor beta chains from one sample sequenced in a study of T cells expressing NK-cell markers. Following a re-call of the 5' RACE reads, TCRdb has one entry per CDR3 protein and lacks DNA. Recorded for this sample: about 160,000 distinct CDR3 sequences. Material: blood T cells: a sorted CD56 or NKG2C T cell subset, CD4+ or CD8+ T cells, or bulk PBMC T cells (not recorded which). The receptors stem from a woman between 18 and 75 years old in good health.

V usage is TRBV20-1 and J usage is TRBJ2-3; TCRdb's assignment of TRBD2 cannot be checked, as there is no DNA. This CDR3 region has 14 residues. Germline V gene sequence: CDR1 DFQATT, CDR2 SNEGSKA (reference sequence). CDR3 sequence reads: CSANGGTSRYTQYF.

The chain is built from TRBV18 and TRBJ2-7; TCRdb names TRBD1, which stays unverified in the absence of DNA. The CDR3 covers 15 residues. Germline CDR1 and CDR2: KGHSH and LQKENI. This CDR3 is CASSLGQGQTYEQYF.

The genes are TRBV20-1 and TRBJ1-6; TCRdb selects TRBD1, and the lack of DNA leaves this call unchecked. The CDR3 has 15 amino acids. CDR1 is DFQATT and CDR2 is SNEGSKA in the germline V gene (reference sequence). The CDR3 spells CSARRGTGNNSPLHF.

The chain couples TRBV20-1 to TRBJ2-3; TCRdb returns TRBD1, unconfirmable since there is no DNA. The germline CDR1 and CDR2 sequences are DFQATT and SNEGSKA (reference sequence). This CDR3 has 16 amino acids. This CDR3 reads CSASSFGQPSTDTQYF.

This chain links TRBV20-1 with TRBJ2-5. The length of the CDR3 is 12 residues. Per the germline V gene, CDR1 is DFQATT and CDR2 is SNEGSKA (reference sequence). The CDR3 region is CSARMASETQYF.

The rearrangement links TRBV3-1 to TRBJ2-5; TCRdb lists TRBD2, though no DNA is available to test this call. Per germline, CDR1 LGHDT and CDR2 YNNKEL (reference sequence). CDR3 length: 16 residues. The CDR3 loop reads CASSPETSGRGETQYF.

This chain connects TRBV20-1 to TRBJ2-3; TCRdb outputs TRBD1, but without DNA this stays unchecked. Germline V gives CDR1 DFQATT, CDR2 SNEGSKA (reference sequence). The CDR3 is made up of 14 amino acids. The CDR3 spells CSASRGSGTDTQYF.

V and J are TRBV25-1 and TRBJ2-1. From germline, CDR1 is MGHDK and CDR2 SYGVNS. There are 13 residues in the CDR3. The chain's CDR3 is CASTRGSYNEQFF. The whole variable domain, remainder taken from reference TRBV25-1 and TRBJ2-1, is EADIYQTPRYLVIGTGKKITLECSQTMGHDKMYWYQQDPGMELHLIHYSYGVNSTEKGDLSSESTVSRIRTEHFPLTLESARPSHTSQYLCASTRGSYNEQFFGPGTRLTVL.

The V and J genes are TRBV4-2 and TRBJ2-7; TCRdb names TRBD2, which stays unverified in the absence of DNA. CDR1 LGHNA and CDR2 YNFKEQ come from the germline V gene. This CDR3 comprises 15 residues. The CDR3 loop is CASRRYLRENSEQYF.

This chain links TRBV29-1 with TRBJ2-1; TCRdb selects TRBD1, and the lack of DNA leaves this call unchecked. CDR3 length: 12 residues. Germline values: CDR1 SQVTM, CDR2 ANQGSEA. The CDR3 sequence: CSVEDGHSEQFF.

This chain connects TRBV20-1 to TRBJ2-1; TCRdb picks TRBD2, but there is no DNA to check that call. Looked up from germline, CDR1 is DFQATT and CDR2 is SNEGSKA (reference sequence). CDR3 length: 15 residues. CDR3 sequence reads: CSARTTSGSFSEQFF.

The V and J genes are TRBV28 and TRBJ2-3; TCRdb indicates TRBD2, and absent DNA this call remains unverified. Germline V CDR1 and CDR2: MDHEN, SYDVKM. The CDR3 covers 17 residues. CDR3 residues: CASSSPVRLADTDTQYF. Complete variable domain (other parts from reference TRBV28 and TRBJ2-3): DVKVTQSSRYLVKRTGEKVFLECVQDMDHENMFWYRQDPGLGLRLIYFSYDVKMKEKGDIPEGYSVSREKKERFSLILESASTNQTSMYLCASSSPVRLADTDTQYFGPGTRLTVL.

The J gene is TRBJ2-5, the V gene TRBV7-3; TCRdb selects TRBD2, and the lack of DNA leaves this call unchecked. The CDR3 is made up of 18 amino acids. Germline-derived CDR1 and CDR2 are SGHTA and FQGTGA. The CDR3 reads CASSLGTSGRRVGETQYF.

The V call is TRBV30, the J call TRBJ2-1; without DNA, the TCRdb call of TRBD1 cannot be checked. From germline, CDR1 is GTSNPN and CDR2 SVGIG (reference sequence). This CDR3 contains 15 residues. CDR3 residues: CAWSGTGGAGNEQFF.

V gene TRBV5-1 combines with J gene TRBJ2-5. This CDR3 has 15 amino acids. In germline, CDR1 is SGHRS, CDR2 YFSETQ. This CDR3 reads CASSLTRISQETQYF.

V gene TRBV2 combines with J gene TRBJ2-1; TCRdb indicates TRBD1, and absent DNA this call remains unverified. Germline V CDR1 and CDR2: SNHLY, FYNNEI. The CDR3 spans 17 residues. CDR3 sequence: CASSRPGQRSSYNEQFF. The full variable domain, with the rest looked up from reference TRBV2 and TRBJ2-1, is EPEVTQTPSHQVTQMGQEVILRCVPISNHLYFYWYRQILGQKVEFLVSFYNNEISEKSEIFDDQFSVERPDGSNFTLKIRSTKLEDSAMYFCASSRPGQRSSYNEQFFGPGTRLTVL.

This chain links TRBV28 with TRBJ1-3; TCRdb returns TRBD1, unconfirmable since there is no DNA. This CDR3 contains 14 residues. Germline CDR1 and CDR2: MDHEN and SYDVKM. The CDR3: CASTPPGSGNTIYF.

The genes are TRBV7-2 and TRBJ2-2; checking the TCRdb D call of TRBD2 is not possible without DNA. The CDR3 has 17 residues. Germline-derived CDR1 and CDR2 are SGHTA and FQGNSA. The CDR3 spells CASSRGGTSEFTGELFF.

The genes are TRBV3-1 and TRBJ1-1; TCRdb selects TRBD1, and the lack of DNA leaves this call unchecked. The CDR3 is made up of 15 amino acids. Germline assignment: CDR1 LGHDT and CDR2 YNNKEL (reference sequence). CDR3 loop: CASSQGTFMNTEAFF.

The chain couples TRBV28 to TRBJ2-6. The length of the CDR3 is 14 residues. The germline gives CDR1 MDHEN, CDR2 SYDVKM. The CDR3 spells CASSSQPRANVLTF.

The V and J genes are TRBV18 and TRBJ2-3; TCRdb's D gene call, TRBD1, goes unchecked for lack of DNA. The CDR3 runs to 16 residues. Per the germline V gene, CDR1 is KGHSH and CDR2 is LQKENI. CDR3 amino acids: CASSPPAGRHTDTQYF.

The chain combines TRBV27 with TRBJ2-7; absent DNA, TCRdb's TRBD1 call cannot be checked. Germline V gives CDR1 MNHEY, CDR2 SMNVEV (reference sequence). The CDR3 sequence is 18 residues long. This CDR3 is CASKRDGALGWRSYEQYF.

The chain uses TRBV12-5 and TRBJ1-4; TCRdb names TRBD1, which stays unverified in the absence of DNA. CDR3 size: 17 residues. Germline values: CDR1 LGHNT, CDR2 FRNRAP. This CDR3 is CASGLQTGRGTNEKLFF.

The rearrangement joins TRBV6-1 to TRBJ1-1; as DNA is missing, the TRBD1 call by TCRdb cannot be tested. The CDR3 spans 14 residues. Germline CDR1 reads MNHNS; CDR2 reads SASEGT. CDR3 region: CASRAHRGRGEAFF.

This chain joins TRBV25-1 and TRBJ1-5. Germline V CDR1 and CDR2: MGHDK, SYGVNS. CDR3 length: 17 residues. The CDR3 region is CASRRPHLRGRGQPQHF. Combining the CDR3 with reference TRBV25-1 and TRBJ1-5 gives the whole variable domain EADIYQTPRYLVIGTGKKITLECSQTMGHDKMYWYQQDPGMELHLIHYSYGVNSTEKGDLSSESTVSRIRTEHFPLTLESARPSHTSQYLCASRRPHLRGRGQPQHFGDGTRLSIL.

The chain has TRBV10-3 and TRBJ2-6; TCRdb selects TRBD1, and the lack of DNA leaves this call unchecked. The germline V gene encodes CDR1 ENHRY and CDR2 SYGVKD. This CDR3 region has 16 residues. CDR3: CAIRGQGGSGANVLTF.

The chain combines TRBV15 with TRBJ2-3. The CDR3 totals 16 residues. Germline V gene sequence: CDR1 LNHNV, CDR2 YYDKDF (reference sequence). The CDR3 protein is CATSSFKGSTPNTQYF. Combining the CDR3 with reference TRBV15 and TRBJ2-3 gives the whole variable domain DAMVIQNPRYQVTQFGKPVTLSCSQTLNHNVMYWYQQKSSQAPKLLFHYYDKDFNNEADTPDNFQSRRPNTSFCFLDIRSPGLGDTAMYLCATSSFKGSTPNTQYFGPGTRLTVL.

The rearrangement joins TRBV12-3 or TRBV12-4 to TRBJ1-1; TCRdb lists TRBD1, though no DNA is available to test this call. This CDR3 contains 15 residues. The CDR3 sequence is CASFGQGSAFAEAFF.